This section outlines one T cell receptor beta chain sequence together with its context. Its antigen is unknown. The sample originates from a study of CD4 T cells in relation to SARS-CoV-2 and coronaviruses. Across the study: PBMCs were cultured with antigen for roughly nine days before TCR beta sequencing.

The unexposed donors gave CD4+ T cells in about 2010-2019, prior to COVID-19. The cells were cultured for about ten days before CD4+ T cells were isolated. Libraries were prepared by immunoSEQ multiplex PCR; TCRdb keeps only in-frame clonotypes and omits some of them. The table lists tens of thousands of clones, 60% to 80% of them singletons. CDR1 and CDR2 from the germline V gene are MNHEY and SVGAGI. Between the trimmed V and J ends, which lost 6 bases and 9 bases, there was a span of 18 bases. CDR3 size: 14 residues. The rearrangement uses TRBV6-5 and TRBJ1-5, with D perhaps matching TRBD1 (5 bases). The sequence derives from a human donor in good health. The source material was CD4+ T cells from PBMCs, cultured in vitro. The CDR3 sequence is CASREGPNSGPQHF. The CDR3 region has the DNA TGTGCCAGCAGGGAGGGACCCAACAGCGGGCCCCAGCATTTT.